Sequencing of this T cell receptor (beta chain) was carried out in a study of spatial heterogeneity in lung cancer. Turning to the study itself: In raw reads, more than 8.5 appearances on average were recorded for each unique TCR and UMI combination.

This clonotype was seen many times. Using its own MiXCR run on the 5' RACE reads, TCRdb lists one record per CDR3 protein. Seen here are 75,000 or so distinct CDR3 sequences, under 8.5% observed once, and the top ten hold about 7%. Time point of the sample: sample taken at primary tumor resection. This clonotype was obtained from a male donor with early-stage non-small cell lung cancer. This material consisted of PBMCs, taken at surgery.

CDR3 region: CSARDQDRRGLNYGYTF. Here the CDR3 DNA reads TGCAGTGCTAGAGATCAAGATCGGAGAGGACTAAACTATGGCTACACCTTC. The chain couples TRBV20-1 to TRBJ1-2; no clear D. The germline CDR1 and CDR2 sequences are DFQATT and SNEGSKA (reference sequence). This CDR3 comprises 17 residues. Trimming removed 0 bases at V and 2 bases at J, with 19 bases between.